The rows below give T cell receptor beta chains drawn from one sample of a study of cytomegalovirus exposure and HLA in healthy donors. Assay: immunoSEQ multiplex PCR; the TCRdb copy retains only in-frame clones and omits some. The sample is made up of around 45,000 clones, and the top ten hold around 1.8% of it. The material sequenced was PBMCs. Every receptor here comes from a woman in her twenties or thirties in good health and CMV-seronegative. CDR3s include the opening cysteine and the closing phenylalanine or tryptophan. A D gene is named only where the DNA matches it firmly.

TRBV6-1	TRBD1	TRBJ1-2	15	CASSSGTGGNYGYTF	TGTGCCAGCAGTTCCGGGACAGGGGGCAACTATGGCTACACCTTC
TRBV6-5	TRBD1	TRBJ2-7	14	CASSRTGLPYEQYF	TGTGCCAGCAGTAGGACAGGGCTCCCCTACGAGCAGTACTTC
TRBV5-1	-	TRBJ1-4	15	CASSLAARADEKLFF	TGCGCCAGCAGCTTGGCCGCCAGGGCGGATGAAAAACTGTTTTTT
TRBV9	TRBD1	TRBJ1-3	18	CASSPLPQGALSGNTIYF	TGTGCCAGCAGCCCCCTCCCGCAGGGGGCGCTTTCTGGAAACACCATATATTTT
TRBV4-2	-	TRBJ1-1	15	CASSQGPGGNTEAFF	TGTGCCAGCAGCCAGGGCCCGGGGGGAAACACTGAAGCTTTCTTT
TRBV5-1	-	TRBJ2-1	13	CASSLGGYNEQFF	TGCGCCAGCAGCTTGGGAGGATACAATGAGCAGTTCTTC
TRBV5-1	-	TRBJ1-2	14	CASSLADNNYGYTF	TGCGCCAGCAGCTTGGCGGACAACAACTATGGCTACACCTTC
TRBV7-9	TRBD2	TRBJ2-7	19	CASSQDGLAGGIRTYEQYF	TGTGCCAGCAGCCAAGACGGACTAGCGGGAGGGATAAGAACCTACGAGCAGTACTTC
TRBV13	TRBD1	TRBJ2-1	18	CASSWEFGAGGRRNEQFF	TGTGCCAGCAGCTGGGAATTCGGGGCAGGGGGCAGGAGAAATGAGCAGTTCTTC
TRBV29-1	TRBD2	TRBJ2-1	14	CSVGLAGDYNEQFF	TGCAGCGTTGGGCTAGCGGGTGACTACAATGAGCAGTTCTTC
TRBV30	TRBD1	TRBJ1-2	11	CACGQGYGYTF	TGTGCCTGCGGACAGGGATACGGCTACACCTTC
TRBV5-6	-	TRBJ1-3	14	CASGGVLSGNTIYF	TGTGCCAGCGGGGGGGTCCTCTCTGGAAACACCATATATTTT
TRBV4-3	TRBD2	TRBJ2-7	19	CASSQDITSGEDLAYEQYF	TGCGCCAGCAGCCAAGATATTACTAGCGGGGAGGACCTCGCCTACGAGCAGTACTTC
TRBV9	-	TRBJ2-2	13	CASSVGGPGELFF	TGTGCCAGCAGCGTAGGAGGCCCCGGGGAGCTGTTTTTT
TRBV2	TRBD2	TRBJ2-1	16	CASRQTGASGGNEQFF	TGTGCCAGCAGGCAAACCGGGGCCTCGGGGGGCAATGAGCAGTTCTTC
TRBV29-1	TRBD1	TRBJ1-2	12	CSGGQGLGGYTF	TGCAGCGGCGGACAGGGTCTGGGTGGCTACACCTTC
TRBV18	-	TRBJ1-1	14	CASSPGHQNTEAFF	TGTGCCAGCTCACCAGGACACCAGAACACTGAAGCTTTCTTT
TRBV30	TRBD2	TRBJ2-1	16	CAWSVRRLAGDNEQFF	TGTGCCTGGAGTGTACGTAGGCTAGCGGGGGACAATGAGCAGTTCTTC
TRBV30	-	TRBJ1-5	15	CAWSPLSGGNQPQHF	TGTGCCTGGAGTCCCCTTTCCGGCGGTAATCAGCCCCAGCATTTT
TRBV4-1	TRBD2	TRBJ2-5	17	CASSPITTSGSRETQYF	TGCGCCAGCAGCCCGATAACGACTAGCGGGAGTCGTGAGACCCAGTACTTC
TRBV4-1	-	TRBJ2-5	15	CASSRDRDFQETQYF	TGCGCCAGCAGCCGCGACCGGGACTTTCAAGAGACCCAGTACTTC
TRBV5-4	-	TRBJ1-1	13	CASKTTPVAEAFF	TGTGCCAGCAAAACGACTCCGGTGGCTGAAGCTTTCTTT
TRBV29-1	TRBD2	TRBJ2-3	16	CSVEGAAGVRGDTQYF	TGCAGCGTTGAAGGAGCGGCGGGAGTACGGGGAGATACGCAGTATTTT
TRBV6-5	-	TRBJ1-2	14	CASSYLGGGYGYTF	TGTGCCAGCAGTTACCTAGGGGGTGGCTATGGCTACACCTTC
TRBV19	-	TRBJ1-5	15	CASRGRGHVPQPQHF	TGTGCCAGTAGAGGTCGAGGACACGTCCCTCAGCCCCAGCATTTT
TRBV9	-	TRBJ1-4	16	CASSVGQGHSNEKLFF	TGTGCCAGCAGCGTAGGGCAGGGCCATTCTAATGAAAAACTGTTTTTT
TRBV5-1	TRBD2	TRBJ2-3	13	CASRGGNTDTQYF	TGCGCCAGCAGGGGGGGGAACACAGATACGCAGTATTTT
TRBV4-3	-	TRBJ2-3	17	CASSPRGFWEDVDTQYF	TGCGCCAGCAGCCCCAGAGGTTTTTGGGAGGACGTAGATACGCAGTATTTT
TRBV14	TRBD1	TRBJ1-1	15	CASSPKTGKSTEAFF	TGTGCCAGCAGCCCGAAGACAGGGAAAAGCACTGAAGCTTTCTTT
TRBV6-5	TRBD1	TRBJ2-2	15	CASSPTGVDTGELFF	TGTGCCAGCAGCCCCACAGGGGTAGACACCGGGGAGCTGTTTTTT
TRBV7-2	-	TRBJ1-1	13	CASNPGENTEAFF	TGTGCCAGCAACCCCGGGGAGAACACTGAAGCTTTCTTT
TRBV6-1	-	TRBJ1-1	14	CASSQQGPNTEAFF	TGTGCCAGCAGCCAACAGGGTCCGAACACTGAAGCTTTCTTT
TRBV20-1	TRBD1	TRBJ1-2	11	CSSQGTYGYTF	TGCAGCTCACAGGGGACTTATGGCTACACCTTC
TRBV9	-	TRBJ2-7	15	CASSPQGAGVYEQYF	TGTGCCAGCAGCCCCCAGGGGGCGGGAGTATACGAGCAGTACTTC
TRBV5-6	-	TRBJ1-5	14	CASSPGGFDQPQHF	TGTGCCAGCAGCCCGGGGGGCTTCGATCAGCCCCAGCATTTT
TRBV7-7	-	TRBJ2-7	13	CASSSRRGYEQYF	TGTGCCAGCAGCTCCCGCAGGGGCTACGAGCAGTACTTC
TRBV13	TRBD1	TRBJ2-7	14	CASSLRDRGAEQYF	TGTGCCAGCAGCTTACGGGACAGGGGGGCCGAGCAGTACTTC
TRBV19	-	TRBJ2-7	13	CASSSSRGYEQYF	TGTGCCAGTAGTTCATCTCGGGGCTACGAGCAGTACTTC
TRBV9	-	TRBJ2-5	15	CASSALGRGIETQYF	TGTGCCAGCAGCGCCCTGGGGAGGGGGATAGAGACCCAGTACTTC